These 22 T cell receptor beta chains originate from one sample sequenced in a study of T cells in Graves' hyperthyroidism and ophthalmopathy. TCR beta CDR3 regions were amplified from RNA. Initially, a first-round RT-PCR of the TCR CDR3 employed the HTBI primer set. MiXCR, applied by TCRdb to the multiplex PCR reads, yields one record per CDR3 protein. The sample carries hundreds of thousands of distinct CDR3 sequences, about 15% recorded once. The sequenced sample was blood. These receptors all come from a woman in her twenties or thirties with Graves' hyperthyroidism.

This chain joins TRBV10-3 and TRBJ2-3; D not certain. The CDR3 spans 11 residues. The V gene's germline CDR1 is ENHRY and CDR2 SYGVKD. V lost 9 bases, J lost 4 bases, and 8 bases lay in between. In DNA, the CDR3 is TGTGCCATTTCACAATCAGATACGCAGTATTTT. Residues: CAISQSDTQYF.

This clonotype was detected many times. V and J are TRBV6-1 and TRBJ2-3; 13 bases align to TRBD2. The CDR3 is made up of 17 amino acids. Germline V gene lookup returns CDR1 MNHNS and CDR2 SASEGT. Unmatched junction bases numbered 10, after V lost 4 bases and J lost 6 bases. The CDR3 spells CASSGTSGGPVVDTQYF. CDR3 DNA: TGTGCCAGCAGTGGGACTAGCGGGGGCCCTGTTGTGGATACGCAGTATTTT.

This clonotype was recorded a few times. The chain joins TRBV19 to TRBJ2-7, with D possibly TRBD2 on 7 matching bases. The CDR3 spans 15 residues. V was cut by 10 bases and J by 3 bases, with 22 bases left in between. The V gene's germline CDR1 is LNHDA and CDR2 SQIVND (reference sequence). Here the CDR3 DNA reads TGTGCCACCTCAGGTGGGAGGGGGATCCTCTACGAGCAGTACTTC. Translated, it gives CATSGGRGILYEQYF.

The V gene is TRBV6-5, the J gene TRBJ2-1; D is undetermined. CDR1 and CDR2 from the germline V gene are MNHEY and SVGAGI. CDR3 length: 14 amino acids. The V end was cut by 2 bases, the J end by 8 bases, with 13 bases between. Here the CDR3 reads CASSYISRVDEQFF. The DNA of the CDR3 is TGTGCCAGCAGTTACATTTCTCGGGTTGATGAGCAGTTCTTC.

The J gene is TRBJ2-1, the V gene TRBV7-8; D gene ambiguous. Germline V gene data show CDR1 as SGHVS and CDR2 as FQNEAQ. Trimming removed 3 bases from V and 3 bases from J, with 12 bases in between. The CDR3 has 15 amino acids. The DNA of the CDR3 is TGTGCCAGCAGCTTTTCGACATATTTCTACAATGAGCAGTTCTTC. Translating gives CASSFSTYFYNEQFF.

This clonotype was observed a few times. V gene TRBV7-6 combines with J gene TRBJ1-1; no reliable D call. Germline V CDR1 and CDR2: SGHVS, FNYEAQ. The CDR3 runs to 15 residues. V was clipped by 0 bases and J by 0 bases, with 8 bases between them. The CDR3: CASSLAADMNTEAFF. CDR3 DNA sequence: TGTGCCAGCAGCTTAGCAGCCGATATGAACACTGAAGCTTTCTTT.

The J gene is TRBJ2-2, the V gene TRBV27; D perhaps matches TRBD1 (6 bases). CDR3 length equals 16 residues. V dropped 7 bases and J dropped 2 bases, with 17 bases sitting between them. CDR1 is MNHEY and CDR2 is SMNVEV in the germline V gene (reference sequence). CDR3 sequence reads: CASISGVRFNTGELFF. The CDR3 DNA sequence: TGTGCCAGCATCTCAGGGGTACGGTTTAACACCGGGGAGCTGTTTTTT.

The rearrangement links TRBV7-9 to TRBJ2-3; no clear D gene. V was cut by 7 bases and J by 6 bases, with 17 bases left in between. The CDR3 consists of 14 residues. The germline CDR1 and CDR2 sequences are SEHNR and FQNEAQ (reference sequence). The CDR3 DNA sequence: TGTGCCAGCATTCGACCCCCACCTTCCGATACGCAGTATTTT. Protein: CASIRPPPSDTQYF.

This clonotype has at least ten counts. The rearrangement links TRBV3-1 to TRBJ1-4, with D unclear. Germline V gene lookup returns CDR1 LGHDT and CDR2 YNNKEL (reference sequence). Trimming took 0 bases from V and 7 from J, leaving 12 bases between them. The CDR3 has 15 amino acids. The CDR3 sequence is CASSQERLVGEKLFF. Written as DNA, the CDR3 is TGTGCCAGCAGCCAAGAGAGGCTAGTCGGTGAAAAACTGTTTTTT.

In this sample, this clonotype turned up a few times. The junction and the germline gene differ at one end; a read error may be behind it. V gene TRBV4-1 combines with J gene TRBJ2-1; 8 bases map to TRBD2. Per the germline V gene, CDR1 is MGHRA and CDR2 is YSYEKL. This CDR3 contains 15 residues. The CDR3: CASSTLAGTYNEQFF. The CDR3 nucleotides read TGTGCCAGCAGCACGCTAGCGGGCACCTACAATGAGCAGTTCTTC.

Ten or more counts support this clonotype. The chain recombines TRBV28 with TRBJ1-5; 10 bases align to TRBD1. This CDR3 comprises 16 residues. The J segment lost 2 bases and the V segment lost 1 base, leaving 2 bases of the junction unmatched. The germline CDR1 and CDR2 sequences are MDHEN and SYDVKM. CDR3 region: CASSLSGTGGNQPQHF. The CDR3 DNA sequence: TGTGCCAGCAGTTTATCCGGGACAGGGGGCAATCAGCCCCAGCATTTT.

This clonotype was recorded many times. V is TRBV4-2 and J is TRBJ2-7; TRBD2 matches 10 bases. The V segment lost 5 bases and the J segment 5 bases; nucleotides outside the gene matches: 9. Germline CDR1 LGHNA, CDR2 YNFKEQ. The CDR3 loop spans 15 amino acids. The CDR3: CASSNPGLAYNEQYF. For the CDR3, the DNA is TGTGCCAGCAGCAATCCGGGACTAGCGTATAACGAGCAGTACTTC.

In this sample, this clonotype turned up a few times. J is TRBJ2-7 and V is TRBV11-2, with D possibly TRBD2 on 6 matching bases. The V and J ends lost 5 bases and 3 bases respectively, with 17 bases between them. The CDR3 spans 15 residues. Germline values: CDR1 SGHAT, CDR2 FQNNGV. CDR3 residues: CASSQDGRPYYEQYF. Here the CDR3 DNA reads TGTGCCAGCAGCCAGGACGGGAGACCCTACTACGAGCAGTACTTC.

This clonotype was recorded a few times. DNA for the CDR3: TGCAGCATTCGACAGGGTGTCTACGAGCAGTACTTC. It specifies CSIRQGVYEQYF. The V call is TRBV29-1, the J call TRBJ2-7; TRBD1 matches 7 bases. V was clipped by 8 bases and J by 3 bases; unmatched bases: 7. Looked up from germline, CDR1 is SQVTM and CDR2 is ANQGSEA. The CDR3 spans 12 residues.

This clonotype was counted between two and nine times. This is likely a read error, given that the CDR3 carries no conserved phenylalanine or tryptophan at its end. This chain connects TRBV27 to TRBJ2-7; either TRBD1 or TRBD2 may supply D (5 bases each). The germline gives CDR1 MNHEY, CDR2 SMNVEV (reference sequence). V was trimmed by 4 bases and J by 3 bases, leaving 25 bases between them. This CDR3 region has 18 residues. CDR3 loop: CASSSYQPTVGKSYEQYL. The CDR3 nucleotides are TGTGCCAGCAGTTCCTACCAACCGACAGTCGGGAAGAGCTACGAGCAGTACCTC.

This clonotype was seen more than once but under ten times. The chain recombines TRBV20-1 with TRBJ2-1, with TRBD2 identical over 7 bases. The V and J ends lost 2 bases and 8 bases, in that order; junction bases with no gene match: 12. Germline V gene sequence: CDR1 DFQATT, CDR2 SNEGSKA (reference sequence). The CDR3 is made up of 15 amino acids. The CDR3 nucleotides are TGCAGTGCTAGACCCTTAGCGGGCCGGTTGGATGAGCAGTTCTTC. This gives the protein CSARPLAGRLDEQFF.

This sequence joins TRBV9 and TRBJ2-1, with D unresolved. CDR3 length: 14 amino acids. CDR1 is SGDLS and CDR2 is YYNGEE in the germline V gene. With 4 bases removed from V and 8 bases from J, the gap between germline ends came to 16 bases. CDR3 sequence: CASSPPASVHEQFF. Here the CDR3 DNA reads TGTGCCAGCAGCCCCCCCGCATCTGTTCATGAGCAGTTCTTC.

This clonotype was detected many times. CDR3 in amino acids: CASSHWRQRNEQFF. In DNA, the CDR3 is TGTGCCAGCAGCCACTGGCGACAGCGCAATGAGCAGTTCTTC. This sequence joins TRBV7-9 and TRBJ2-1; a possible D gene is TRBD1 (5 bases). CDR1 is SEHNR, CDR2 FQNEAQ, per germline (reference sequence). The CDR3 covers 14 residues. V lost 5 bases, J lost 6 bases, and 14 bases lay in between.

This clonotype was observed at least ten times. The rearrangement uses TRBV3-1 and TRBJ1-4, with TRBD1 matching 10 bases. CDR1 is LGHDT and CDR2 is YNNKEL in the germline V gene (reference sequence). The junction had 4 bases not matched to a gene; V was cut back by 2 bases and J by 7 bases. This CDR3 is 15 amino acids long. DNA of the CDR3: TGTGCCAGCAGCCAAAGGACAGGGGGAAGTGAAAAACTGTTTTTT. Translating it yields CASSQRTGGSEKLFF.

This clonotype was counted between two and nine times. The chain recombines TRBV10-2 with TRBJ1-3; TRBD1 might be the D (6 bases). Germline V gene lookup returns CDR1 WSHSY and CDR2 SAAADI. The V gene lost 3 bases and the J gene lost 0 bases, with 9 bases spanning the gap. The length of the CDR3 is 15 residues. CDR3 amino acids: CASSDGQSSGNTIYF. The CDR3 DNA is TGCGCCAGCAGTGACGGACAGAGCTCTGGAAACACCATATATTTT.

This CDR3 is CASRTLGEQFF. In nucleotides, the CDR3 is TGTGCCAGCAGAACCCTTGGTGAGCAGTTCTTC. V and J are TRBV2 and TRBJ2-1; D remains ambiguous. Germline V gene sequence: CDR1 SNHLY, CDR2 FYNNEI. This CDR3 is built from 11 residues. V lost 6 bases and J 9 bases, leaving 9 bases between the germline ends.

The gene calls are TRBV5-1 and TRBJ2-7, with D tentatively TRBD2 (6 bases). CDR3 length: 14 residues. Germline-derived CDR1 and CDR2 are SGHRS and YFSETQ. V was cut by 0 bases and J by 5 bases, with 12 bases left in between. CDR3 coding DNA: TGCGCCAGCAGCTTGGTCGGGGGAGGCAACGAGCAGTACTTC. It translates to CASSLVGGGNEQYF.